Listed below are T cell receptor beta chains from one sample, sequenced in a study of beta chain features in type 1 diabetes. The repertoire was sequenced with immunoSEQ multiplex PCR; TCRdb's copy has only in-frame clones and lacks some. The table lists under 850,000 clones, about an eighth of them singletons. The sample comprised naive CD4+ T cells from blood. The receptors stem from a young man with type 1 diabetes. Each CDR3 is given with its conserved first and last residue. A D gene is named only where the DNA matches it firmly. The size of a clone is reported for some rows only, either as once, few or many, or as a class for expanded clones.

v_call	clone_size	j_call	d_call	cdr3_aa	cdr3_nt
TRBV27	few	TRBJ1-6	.	CASSLKSYSPLHF	TGTGCCAGCAGTTTGAAAAGCTATTCACCCCTCCACTTT
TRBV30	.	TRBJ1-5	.	CAWSLGLAQPQHF	TGTGCCTGGAGTCTCGGGCTTGCTCAGCCCCAGCATTTT
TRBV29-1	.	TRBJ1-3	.	CSVRQDSGNTIYF	TGCAGCGTCCGACAGGACTCTGGAAACACCATATATTTT
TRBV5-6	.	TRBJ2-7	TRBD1	CASSPPTGDYEQYF	TGTGCCAGCAGCCCTCCGACAGGGGACTACGAGCAGTACTTC
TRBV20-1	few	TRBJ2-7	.	CSATTGSEQYF	TGCAGTGCTACCACAGGGAGCGAGCAGTACTTC
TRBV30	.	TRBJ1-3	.	CAWSEGPRGGNTIYF	TGTGCCTGGAGTGAGGGACCCAGAGGAGGAAACACCATATATTTT
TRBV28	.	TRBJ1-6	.	CASRSGGGSPLHF	TGTGCCAGCAGGTCAGGAGGGGGTTCACCCCTCCACTTT
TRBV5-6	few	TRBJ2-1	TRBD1	CASTLGTGYSSSYNEQFF	TGTGCCAGCACTTTAGGGACAGGGTATTCGAGCTCCTACAATGAGCAGTTCTTC
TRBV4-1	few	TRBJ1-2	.	CASSQGWTVYGYTF	TGCGCCAGCAGCCAAGGATGGACAGTCTATGGCTACACCTTC
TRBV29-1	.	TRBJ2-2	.	CSARKGNTGELFF	TGCAGCGCACGGAAGGGGAACACCGGGGAGCTGTTTTTT
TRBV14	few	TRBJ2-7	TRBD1	CASSHPGTGSAGEQYF	TGTGCCAGCAGCCACCCCGGGACAGGGTCGGCGGGAGAGCAGTACTTC
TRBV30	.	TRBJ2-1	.	CASRVGRRTTYNEQFF	TGTGCCTCCCGAGTGGGGCGGCGAACTACCTACAATGAGCAGTTCTTC
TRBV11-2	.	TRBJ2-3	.	CASSFRGDADTQYF	TGTGCCAGCAGCTTCCGCGGGGATGCAGATACGCAGTATTTT
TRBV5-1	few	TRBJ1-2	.	CASSLAGGSGYTF	TGCGCCAGCAGCTTGGCCGGGGGAAGCGGCTACACCTTC
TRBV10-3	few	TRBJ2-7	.	CAISQTGSYEQYF	TGTGCCATCAGCCAGACTGGCTCCTACGAGCAGTACTTC
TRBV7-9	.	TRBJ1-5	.	CASSLLLQPQHF	TGTGCCAGCAGCTTATTGCTTCAGCCCCAGCATTTT
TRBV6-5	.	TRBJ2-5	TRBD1	CASSQGIIQETQYF	TGTGCCAGTTCACAGGGGATAATTCAAGAGACCCAGTACTTC
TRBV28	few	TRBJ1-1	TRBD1	CASSPGQGWAEAFF	TGTGCCAGCAGTCCCGGACAGGGTTGGGCTGAAGCTTTCTTT
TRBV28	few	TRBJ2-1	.	CASGSRVKFF	TGTGCCAGCGGGTCTAGGGTTAAGTTCTTC
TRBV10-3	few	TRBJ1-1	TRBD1	CAISGTGDHTEAFF	TGTGCCATCAGTGGGACAGGGGATCACACTGAAGCTTTCTTT
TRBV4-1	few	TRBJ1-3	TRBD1	CASSQVTGLDTIYF	TGCGCCAGCAGCCAGGTGACAGGGTTGGACACCATATATTTT
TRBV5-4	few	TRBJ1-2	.	CASSLRDGYTF	TGTGCCAGCAGCCTCCGGGATGGCTACACCTTC
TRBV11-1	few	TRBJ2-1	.	CASSGTLTDEQFF	TGTGCCAGCTCCGGGACCCTCACGGATGAGCAGTTCTTC
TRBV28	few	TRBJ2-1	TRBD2	CASTLTSGTTNEQFF	TGTGCCAGCACCCTAACCTCCGGGACTACCAATGAGCAGTTCTTC
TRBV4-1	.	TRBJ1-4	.	CASSQGLTTNEKLFF	TGCGCCAGCAGCCAAGGATTGACAACTAATGAAAAACTGTTTTTT
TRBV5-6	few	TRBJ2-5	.	CASSGTGAETQYF	TGTGCCAGCAGCGGGACCGGGGCAGAGACCCAGTACTTC
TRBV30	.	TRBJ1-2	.	CAWSVKGTVYGYTF	TGTGCCTGGAGTGTCAAGGGGACGGTCTATGGCTACACCTTC
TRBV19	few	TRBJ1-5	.	CASTMGGQPQHF	TGTGCCAGTACCATGGGGGGGCAGCCCCAGCATTTT
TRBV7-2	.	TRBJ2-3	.	CASSPQVGSTDTQYF	TGTGCCAGCAGCCCACAAGTGGGTAGCACAGATACGCAGTATTTT
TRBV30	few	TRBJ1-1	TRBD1	CAWTGQDNTEAFF	TGTGCCTGGACGGGACAGGACAACACTGAAGCTTTCTTT
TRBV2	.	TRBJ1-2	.	CASIAGDPNYGYTF	TGTGCCAGCATCGCCGGAGATCCTAACTATGGCTACACCTTC
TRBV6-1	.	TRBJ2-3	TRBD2	CASSDPSAGGPDTQYF	TGTGCCAGCAGTGACCCCAGCGCGGGGGGCCCAGATACGCAGTATTTT
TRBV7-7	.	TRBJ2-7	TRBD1	CASSTDRGNEQYF	TGTGCCAGCAGCACGGACAGGGGTAACGAGCAGTACTTC
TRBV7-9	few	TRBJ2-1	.	CASSLAGMRGNEQFF	TGTGCCAGCAGCTTAGCGGGTATGAGGGGCAATGAGCAGTTCTTC
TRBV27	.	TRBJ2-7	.	CASSLPDTYEQYF	TGTGCCAGCAGTCTCCCTGACACGTACGAGCAGTACTTC
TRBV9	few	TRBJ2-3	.	CASSAQLPGARITDTQYF	TGTGCCAGCAGCGCCCAACTTCCGGGGGCGAGGATTACAGATACGCAGTATTTT
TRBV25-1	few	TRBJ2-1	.	CASSDLQGEGSYNEQFF	TGTGCCAGCAGTGACCTCCAGGGTGAAGGCTCCTACAATGAGCAGTTCTTC
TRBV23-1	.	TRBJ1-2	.	CASWVRAEPNYGYTF	TGCGCCAGCTGGGTCAGGGCAGAACCTAACTATGGCTACACCTTC